The 22 T cell receptor beta chains reported below all come from one sample, sequenced in a study of blood T cells in healthy people across ages. The second PCR ran roughly 7 to 11 cycles with a sample-barcoded 5' primer and J-beta primers. TCRdb re-called the 5' RACE reads through MiXCR, storing one row per CDR3 protein. The sample consists of some 1.4 million distinct CDR3 sequences, around 39% of them appearing once. The specimen sequenced was blood. The source of these receptors is a young woman in good health.

This clonotype was seen a handful of times. This chain links TRBV10-3 with TRBJ1-2; 9 nucleotides match TRBD1. The CDR3 runs 16 residues. V lost 6 bases and J lost 5; bases outside the gene matches: 13. Germline V lookup: CDR1 ENHRY, CDR2 SYGVKD. This CDR3 is CAISEGTGTRGYGYTF. In DNA, the CDR3 is TGTGCCATCAGCGAGGGGACAGGGACGCGTGGGTATGGCTACACCTTC.

The chain is built from TRBV20-1 and TRBJ2-3; 16 bases agree with TRBD2. Germline CDR1 is DFQATT and CDR2 is SNEGSKA (reference sequence). The CDR3 extends over 17 amino acids. Germline trimming cut 5 bases from V and 4 bases from J; bases unmatched to any gene: 9. CDR3 residues: CSAPAGTSGGAADTQYF. The CDR3, as DNA: TGCAGTGCTCCCGCCGGGACTAGCGGGGGGGCCGCAGATACGCAGTATTTT.

The J gene is TRBJ2-1, the V gene TRBV20-1; the match to TRBD2 covers 10 bases. The V gene's germline CDR1 is DFQATT and CDR2 SNEGSKA (reference sequence). Germline trimming cut 5 bases from V and 2 bases from J; bases unmatched to any gene: 9. The CDR3 runs to 16 residues. The CDR3 DNA is TGCAGTGCTCCTTCAGGCACTAGCGGGGCCTACAATGAGCAGTTCTTC. Amino acid sequence: CSAPSGTSGAYNEQFF.

Concerning this clonotype itself: The junction departs from the called germline gene at one end, perhaps through a read error. The rearrangement links TRBV18 to TRBJ1-2, with TRBD1 as a possible D gene (5 bases). This CDR3 has 16 residues. CDR1 KGHSH and CDR2 LQKENI come from the germline V gene. As DNA, the CDR3 is TGTACCAGCTCACCCGGGGTCCTGACAGTAAACTATGGCTACACCTTC. Translating gives CTSSPGVLTVNYGYTF.

The J gene is TRBJ2-5, the V gene TRBV20-1; D uncertain. Germline V gene sequence: CDR1 DFQATT, CDR2 SNEGSKA (reference sequence). The ends were cut back, 6 bases at V and 2 bases at J, with 10 bases in the middle. CDR3 size: 12 residues. CDR3: CSALLGQETQYF. The CDR3 bases are TGCAGTGCCCTTCTAGGGCAAGAGACCCAGTACTTC.

This rearrangement joins TRBV12-3 or TRBV12-4 to TRBJ1-2; TRBD1 matches at 9 bases. The CDR3 runs 13 residues. J lost 6 bases, V lost 6 bases, and 5 bases had no gene match. Here the CDR3 reads CASSMGQGDGYTF. CDR3 coding DNA: TGTGCCAGCAGCATGGGACAGGGCGATGGCTACACCTTC.

This clonotype was seen only once. The rearrangement links TRBV12-3 or TRBV12-4 to TRBJ2-7, with D unresolved. This CDR3 region has 12 residues. Trimming left V 5 bases short and J 5 bases short, with 10 bases between. As DNA, the CDR3 is TGTGCCAGCAGTCGAAGTTGGGACGAGCAGTACTTC. Protein sequence: CASSRSWDEQYF.

V and J are TRBV29-1 and TRBJ2-1, with D tentatively TRBD2 (5 bases). Germline loops: CDR1 SQVTM, CDR2 ANQGSEA. Trimming shortened V by 6 bases and J by 4 bases, and 7 bases separated the two germline ends. The CDR3 is 11 amino acids. CDR3 bases: TGCAGCGTCCGGGGTTACAATGAGCAGTTCTTC. This codes for CSVRGYNEQFF.

The chain uses TRBV27 and TRBJ1-1; possibly TRBD1 for D (6 bases). V dropped 6 bases and J dropped 5 bases, with 19 bases sitting between them. This CDR3 comprises 15 residues. The V gene's germline CDR1 is MNHEY and CDR2 SMNVEV (reference sequence). CDR3 sequence reads: CASSPTTVGGTEAFF. For the CDR3, the DNA is TGTGCCAGCAGCCCTACCACCGTAGGGGGGACTGAAGCTTTCTTT.

This clonotype was seen a handful of times. The J gene is TRBJ1-5, the V gene TRBV5-1; D not resolved. V dropped 7 bases and J dropped 4 bases, with 12 bases sitting between them. Germline V lookup: CDR1 SGHRS, CDR2 YFSETQ. The CDR3 covers 13 residues. The CDR3, as DNA: TGCGCCAGCGCCCCGGGGTATAATCAGCCCCAGCATTTT. As protein: CASAPGYNQPQHF. The full variable domain, rest sourced from reference TRBV5-1 and TRBJ1-5, is KAGVTQTPRYLIKTRGQQVTLSCSPISGHRSVSWYQQTPGQGLQFLFEYFSETQRNKGNFPGRFSGRQFSNSRSEMNVSTLELGDSALYLCASAPGYNQPQHFGDGTRLSIL.

The table lists this clonotype with a few counts. The chain has TRBV20-1 and TRBJ2-1, with 10 bases lining up with TRBD2. This CDR3 contains 14 residues. The trim removed 2 bases at V and 8 bases at J, leaving 6 bases unmatched. Germline CDR1 reads DFQATT; CDR2 reads SNEGSKA (reference sequence). DNA of the CDR3: TGCAGTGCTAGAATAGCGGGGGGCCTCGATGAGCAGTTCTTC. As protein: CSARIAGGLDEQFF.

V is TRBV12-5 and J is TRBJ2-5, with 9 bases matching TRBD1. CDR1 and CDR2 from the germline V gene are LGHNT and FRNRAP. The trim removed 5 bases at V and 5 bases at J, leaving 3 bases unmatched. The CDR3 length is 13 residues. This CDR3 is CASGPGTGETQYF. For the CDR3, the DNA is TGTGCTAGTGGTCCTGGGACAGGGGAGACCCAGTACTTC.

This clonotype has more than one count but fewer than ten. The chain links TRBV7-6 to TRBJ2-3; D might be TRBD1 or TRBD2, each matching 5 bases. CDR1 is SGHVS, CDR2 FNYEAQ, per germline. The V end was cut by 1 base, the J end by 3 bases, with 11 bases between. The CDR3 totals 15 residues. As DNA, the CDR3 is TGTGCCAGCAGCTTAGTGGGACGATCGACAGATACGCAGTATTTT. Its protein product is CASSLVGRSTDTQYF.

The chain uses TRBV4-1 and TRBJ2-2, with D maybe TRBD2 (5 bases). The V end lost 4 bases, the J end lost 6 bases, and 21 bases lay between the germline ends. Germline CDR1 is MGHRA and CDR2 is YSYEKL. This CDR3 is 17 amino acids long. CDR3 DNA sequence: TGCGCCAGCAGCCTCGTGGAGCGGCAGTCTGGGGCCGGGGAGCTGTTTTTT. Translated, it gives CASSLVERQSGAGELFF.

The chain recombines TRBV6-1 with TRBJ2-7; no clear D gene. Trimming cost V 4 bases and J 0 bases, with 7 bases left between them. CDR1 and CDR2 from the germline V gene are MNHNS and SASEGT. CDR3 size: 13 residues. In DNA form, the CDR3 reads TGTGCCAGCAGTGGACACGACTCCTACGAGCAGTACTTC. Encoded protein: CASSGHDSYEQYF.

The CDR3 sequence is CASSERAGGGTEAFF. CDR3 coding DNA: TGTGCCAGCAGTGAAAGAGCAGGGGGGGGGACTGAAGCTTTCTTT. The rearrangement uses TRBV2 and TRBJ1-1; TRBD1 matches 7 bases. Trimming at V came to 2 bases and at J to 5 bases, leaving 8 bases not matched to a gene. This CDR3 contains 15 residues. CDR1 is SNHLY and CDR2 is FYNNEI in the germline V gene.

The CDR3 protein is CASSVTREIGEQFF. The CDR3 coding sequence is TGTGCCAGCAGCGTAACGCGGGAGATCGGTGAGCAGTTCTTC. The chain combines TRBV11-2 with TRBJ2-1; 7 bases map to TRBD2. Per the germline V gene, CDR1 is SGHAT and CDR2 is FQNNGV. The CDR3 covers 14 residues. The J segment lost 9 bases and the V segment lost 5 bases, leaving 10 bases of the junction unmatched.

The gene calls are TRBV13 and TRBJ2-3, with 7 bases identical to TRBD1. The CDR3 is 17 amino acids. In germline, CDR1 is PRHDT, CDR2 FYEKMQ (reference sequence). With 5 bases clipped from V and 0 bases from J, the junction kept 11 bases outside the gene matches. CDR3 sequence: CASSEQGTLGSTDTQYF. CDR3 nucleotide sequence: TGTGCCAGCAGCGAACAGGGGACCCTGGGTAGCACAGATACGCAGTATTTT.

On this clonotype itself: A read error may produce the germline difference seen at one junction end. This chain's CDR3 is CARSQHGASGSDTQYF. DNA of the CDR3: TGTGCCCGCAGCCAACATGGGGCTAGCGGTAGTGATACGCAGTATTTT. This chain uses TRBV14 with TRBJ2-3; TRBD2 matches at 7 bases. CDR3 length: 16 residues. Germline CDR1 and CDR2: SGHDN and FVKESK.

The chain carries TRBV6-1 and TRBJ2-2, with TRBD2 identical over 9 bases. This CDR3 is 17 amino acids long. Trimming removed 6 bases from V and 5 bases from J; junction bases left unmatched: 13. Germline assignment: CDR1 MNHNS and CDR2 SASEGT. The CDR3, as DNA: TGTGCCAGCAGGAGACTCGGCGGGGGGGCCGGTACCGGGGAGCTGTTTTTT. It encodes CASRRLGGGAGTGELFF.

The V call is TRBV3-1, the J call TRBJ2-3; 9 nucleotides align to TRBD2. With 0 bases clipped from V and 2 bases from J, the junction kept 12 bases outside the gene matches. The CDR3 has 19 amino acids. The germline V gene encodes CDR1 LGHDT and CDR2 YNNKEL (reference sequence). The CDR3: CASSQDFLEAGGNTDTQYF. CDR3 DNA: TGTGCCAGCAGCCAAGATTTTTTGGAGGCGGGAGGGAACACAGATACGCAGTATTTT.

This chain uses TRBV2 with TRBJ1-3, with D perhaps matching TRBD1 (5 bases). The CDR3 sequence is 15 residues long. The germline V and J ends were trimmed by 3 bases and 1 base, with 10 bases remaining between them. Germline V gene sequence: CDR1 SNHLY, CDR2 FYNNEI. The CDR3 sequence: CASSDEGLSGNTIYF. CDR3 in DNA: TGTGCCAGCAGTGACGAGGGGTTGTCTGGAAACACCATATATTTT. Together with reference TRBV2 and TRBJ1-3, the CDR3 gives the full variable domain: EPEVTQTPSHQVTQMGQEVILRCVPISNHLYFYWYRQILGQKVEFLVSFYNNEISEKSEIFDDQFSVERPDGSNFTLKIRSTKLEDSAMYFCASSDEGLSGNTIYFGEGSWLTVV.